A selection of T cell receptor beta chains follows, all from one sample in a study of blood T cell repertoires in COVID-19. The repertoire was sequenced with immunoSEQ multiplex PCR; TCRdb's copy has only in-frame clones and lacks some. The repertoire holds approximately 380,000 clones, around 90% seen once, with 0.9% to 1.5% in the top ten. Sequenced material: PBMCs or T cells enriched from blood (not recorded which). These receptors were collected from a woman between 18 and 29 years old who had recovered from COVID-19. Each CDR3 is given with its conserved first and last residue. Fields, in order: clone size, D gene, J gene, V gene, CDR3 protein, CDR3 DNA. The D gene is left open where the match is weak. Not all rows give a size; the values are once, few, many and, for expanded clones, a class.

NA TRBD1 TRBJ1-4 TRBV30 CAWGGGAGFTNEKLFF TGTGCCTGGGGAGGGGGCGCCGGGTTCACTAATGAAAAACTGTTTTTT
NA NA TRBJ2-3 TRBV4-2 CASSQDPVGRNTDTQYF TGTGCCAGCAGCCAAGACCCGGTGGGGCGGAACACAGATACGCAGTATTTT
NA TRBD1 TRBJ1-5 TRBV4-1 CASSQDTAGGAQPQHF TGCGCCAGCAGCCAAGATACTGCAGGGGGTGCTCAGCCCCAGCATTTT
once TRBD2 TRBJ2-1 TRBV10-3 CAIRTSGGANEQFF TGTGCCATCAGGACTAGCGGGGGGGCAAATGAGCAGTTCTTC
NA NA TRBJ1-2 TRBV6-5 CASSYTLANYGYTF TGTGCCAGCAGTTACACGTTAGCTAACTATGGCTACACCTTC
NA NA TRBJ1-2 TRBV5-6 CASSLGRGGGYTF TGTGCCAGCAGCTTAGGCAGGGGCGGTGGCTACACCTTC
NA TRBD1 TRBJ1-6 TRBV5-4 CASSLERTGSPLHF TGTGCCAGCAGCTTGGAAAGGACAGGCTCACCCCTCCACTTT
NA NA TRBJ2-1 TRBV5-1 CASSLELAAYNEQFF TGCGCCAGCAGCTTGGAATTAGCGGCATACAATGAGCAGTTCTTC
NA NA TRBJ2-1 TRBV10-3 CAISESSGGTYNEQFF TGTGCCATCAGTGAGTCGTCAGGGGGGACCTACAATGAGCAGTTCTTC
NA TRBD1 TRBJ1-1 TRBV27 CASSLYRGDTEAFF TGTGCCAGCAGTCTCTACAGGGGGGACACTGAAGCTTTCTTT
NA TRBD1 TRBJ2-5 TRBV6-5 CASSHGDRKETQYF TGTGCCAGCAGCCACGGGGACAGAAAAGAGACCCAGTACTTC
NA TRBD1 TRBJ1-2 TRBV6-2/TRBV6-3 CASSHDRGYGYTF TGTGCCAGCAGCCACGACAGGGGCTATGGCTACACCTTC
NA TRBD1 TRBJ1-1 TRBV6-4 CASSPDRDQGTEAFF TGTGCCAGCAGTCCAGACAGGGATCAAGGCACTGAAGCTTTCTTT
NA TRBD2 TRBJ2-3 TRBV3-1/TRBV3-2 CASSQEELAGPSDTQYF TGTGCCAGCAGCCAAGAGGAGCTAGCGGGCCCCTCAGATACGCAGTATTTT
NA TRBD2 TRBJ2-7 TRBV7-9 CASSSGTSEYEQYF TGTGCCAGCTCGTCCGGGACTAGCGAATACGAGCAGTACTTC
NA NA TRBJ1-1 TRBV25-1 CASIDPRQNTEAFF TGTGCCAGCATCGACCCCAGGCAGAACACTGAAGCTTTCTTT
NA TRBD1 TRBJ1-5 TRBV7-2 CASSPGGPGQPQHF TGTGCCAGCAGCCCAGGGGGGCCGGGTCAGCCCCAGCATTTT
NA NA TRBJ1-4 TRBV30 CARRDATNEKLFF TGTGCAAGGCGGGACGCAACTAATGAAAAACTGTTTTTT
NA NA TRBJ1-1 TRBV6-5 CASSRETEAFF TGTGCCAGCAGCCGAGAAACTGAAGCTTTCTTT
NA NA TRBJ2-7 TRBV5-4 CASSLDGAWLEQYF TGTGCCAGCAGCTTGGACGGAGCGTGGCTAGAGCAGTACTTC
NA TRBD1 TRBJ1-5 TRBV2 CASGGQGTGNQPQHF TGTGCCAGTGGGGGACAGGGAACGGGCAATCAGCCCCAGCATTTT
once NA TRBJ2-7 TRBV9 CASSTGGEYEQYF TGTGCCAGCAGCACAGGAGGGGAATACGAGCAGTACTTC
NA NA TRBJ1-2 TRBV5-5 CASMVGEGLYGYTF TGTGCCAGCATGGTAGGGGAAGGCCTCTATGGCTACACCTTC
NA TRBD1 TRBJ1-4 TRBV5-5 CASSEGKGAGSEKLFF TGTGCCAGCAGCGAGGGAAAGGGGGCGGGAAGTGAAAAACTGTTTTTT
NA NA TRBJ2-6 TRBV19 CASSQFGGRLWGANVLTF TGTGCCAGTAGCCAATTCGGGGGGCGCCTTTGGGGGGCCAACGTCCTGACTTTC
NA TRBD1 TRBJ1-5 TRBV5-5 CASSLDRGTQPQHF TGTGCCAGCAGCTTGGACAGGGGTACTCAGCCCCAGCATTTT
few NA TRBJ1-4 TRBV30 CALVRTGPLGLPLGKLFF TGTGCCCTGGTTCGCACAGGGCCCCTCGGCCTGCCGCTTGGAAAACTGTTTTTT
NA NA TRBJ1-1 TRBV10-3 CAISDPRRTEAFF TGTGCCATCAGTGACCCCCGGAGGACTGAAGCTTTCTTT
NA NA TRBJ1-1 TRBV10-3 CAISESEGLGTEAFF TGTGCCATCAGTGAGTCTGAGGGTCTAGGCACTGAAGCTTTCTTT
NA NA TRBJ1-6 TRBV5-4 CASSLVRGSPLHF TGTGCCAGCAGCTTGGTGAGGGGGTCACCCCTCCACTTT
NA NA TRBJ1-2 TRBV27 CASSFLNYGYTF TGTGCCAGCAGTTTCCTTAACTATGGCTACACCTTC
NA NA TRBJ1-5 TRBV5-1 CASSLEGGDQPQHF TGCGCCAGCAGCTTGGAGGGGGGGGATCAGCCCCAGCATTTT
NA NA TRBJ2-1 TRBV5-1 CASSRTRAGSYNEQFF TGCGCCAGCAGCCGTACGCGGGCTGGGTCCTACAATGAGCAGTTCTTC
NA NA TRBJ1-5 TRBV18 CASTGQYSNQPQHF TGTGCCAGCACCGGACAGTATAGCAATCAGCCCCAGCATTTT
NA TRBD2 TRBJ2-3 TRBV5-1 CASSKERGSDRTDTQYF TGCGCCAGCAGTAAGGAGCGGGGGTCAGATCGCACAGATACGCAGTATTTT
NA TRBD1 TRBJ1-1 TRBV28 CASTPRDRENTEAFF TGTGCCAGCACCCCCCGGGACAGAGAGAACACTGAAGCTTTCTTT
once TRBD1 TRBJ2-3 TRBV9 CASSLRDREWDTQYF TGTGCCAGCAGCTTAAGGGACAGGGAATGGGATACGCAGTATTTT
NA TRBD1 TRBJ2-5 TRBV5-6 CASSHAWTGEVETQYF TGTGCCAGCAGCCACGCCTGGACAGGGGAAGTGGAGACCCAGTACTTC
once NA TRBJ1-1 TRBV30 CACQGPMNTEAFF TGTGCCTGCCAGGGGCCCATGAACACTGAAGCTTTCTTT
NA NA TRBJ2-3 TRBV5-1 CASSLETGRATDTQYF TGCGCCAGCAGCTTGGAAACAGGGAGAGCCACAGATACGCAGTATTTT
many TRBD1 TRBJ2-7 TRBV11-3 CASSLEKTGGDYEQYF TGTGCCAGCAGCTTAGAGAAGACAGGGGGAGACTACGAGCAGTACTTC
once NA TRBJ2-5 TRBV4-1 CASSQLGGRETQYF TGCGCCAGCAGCCAATTAGGAGGGAGAGAGACCCAGTACTTC
NA NA TRBJ2-1 TRBV3-1/TRBV3-2 CASSQTSGFPYNEQFF TGTGCCAGCAGCCAAACCAGCGGGTTCCCCTACAATGAGCAGTTCTTC
NA TRBD1 TRBJ2-7 TRBV5-4 CASSPILGQGSYEQYF TGTGCCAGCAGCCCCATTCTGGGACAGGGATCCTACGAGCAGTACTTC
NA NA TRBJ1-2 TRBV6-2/TRBV6-3 CASSPLLWLNYGYTF TGTGCCAGCAGTCCGCTGTTATGGCTTAACTATGGCTACACCTTC
NA TRBD1 TRBJ1-2 TRBV27 CASSLGAGGFGYTF TGTGCCAGCAGTTTAGGAGCAGGGGGCTTCGGCTACACCTTC
NA NA TRBJ1-1 TRBV6-5 CASAKHEGIGTEAFF TGTGCCAGCGCAAAACATGAGGGAATCGGCACTGAAGCTTTCTTT
NA TRBD1 TRBJ1-5 TRBV6-5 CASSYSQGQGNQPQHF TGTGCCAGCAGTTACTCTCAGGGACAGGGAAATCAGCCCCAGCATTTT
NA TRBD2 TRBJ2-3 TRBV5-4 CASTRGGPDTQYF TGTGCCAGCACCCGCGGGGGGCCAGATACGCAGTATTTT
NA NA TRBJ1-6 TRBV3-1/TRBV3-2 CASSQEGGLYNSPLHF TGTGCCAGCAGCCAAGAAGGAGGGCTCTATAATTCACCCCTCCACTTT
once TRBD2 TRBJ2-2 TRBV5-1 CASSNWLAGAKGELFF TGCGCCAGCAGCAACTGGCTAGCGGGGGCTAAGGGGGAGCTGTTTTTT
NA NA TRBJ2-7 TRBV19 CASSPQYDSTYEQYF TGTGCCAGTAGCCCTCAGTATGACTCAACCTACGAGCAGTACTTC
NA NA TRBJ2-2 TRBV15 CATSRARGANTGELFF TGTGCCACCAGCAGAGCCCGGGGGGCCAACACCGGGGAGCTGTTTTTT
NA NA TRBJ1-1 TRBV7-3 CASSLTGGVKTEAFF TGTGCCAGCAGCTTAACGGGGGGAGTAAAAACTGAAGCTTTCTTT
NA TRBD1 TRBJ1-5 TRBV30 CAWSPGQGNQPQHF TGTGCCTGGAGCCCTGGACAGGGCAATCAGCCCCAGCATTTT
NA TRBD2 TRBJ2-3 TRBV7-2 CASSTSGRGDTQYF TGTGCCAGCAGTACTAGCGGACGCGGGGATACGCAGTATTTT
NA TRBD1 TRBJ1-2 TRBV9 CASSARQGQANGYTF TGTGCCAGCAGCGCCCGACAGGGCCAAGCCAATGGCTACACCTTC